This T cell receptor beta chain was captured by sequencing in a study of cytomegalovirus exposure and HLA in healthy donors (dated by TCRdb to 2017 to 2019). General notes on the study: In an earlier analysis of around 540 of the donors, 276 Gb of sequence data and approximately 100 million unique TCR beta sequences from 150 million to 200 million T cells were reported. Alongside the repertoire data, information on donor age, sex, ethnicity and CMV serostatus was compiled. Along with the 666-subject first cohort, a separate validation cohort of 120 different subjects was used. Every discovery cohort repertoire had been produced on one sequencing platform. The study was designed to test whether signatures of past pathogen exposure could be identified by cataloging public T cell receptors. To decide whether each TCR beta V gene segment behaved as functional or pseudogenic, an earlier analysis of approximately 600 of the donors relied on high-throughput TCR beta sequencing. An early release covering 550 to 650 HLA-typed donors comprised about 300 gigabases of sequencing data and around 80 million unique TCR sequences. On average, approximately 250,000 unique TCR beta nucleotide sequences were sequenced per donor among a few hundred genotyped donors of the cohort, with roughly 18% of those sequences being non-productive. The number of donors typed differed by locus, with roughly 629-640 for A, B, C, DRB1 and DQB1, roughly 520 for DQA1, approximately 580 for DPA1, and some 470 for DPB1. A later analysis re-analyzed previously published TCR beta repertoires from several hundred donors and added high-resolution HLA genotyping to study TCR occurrence patterns. Using immunosequencing, the study profiled T cell repertoires from about 620 subjects and related those repertoires to cytomegalovirus serostatus. HLA typing included class I and class II loci at four-digit resolution. About five DR-DQ haplotypes were treated as single units for association and clustering because of strong linkage in the cohort. To predict cytomegalovirus infection status, the study brought together high-throughput TCR immunosequencing, statistical association of individual TCRs with disease status, and machine learning. Genome-wide SNP genotypes for about 65% of the roughly 670 donors were used in a later genetic analysis, which treated that subset as a discovery cohort. The genetic ancestry cluster associated with self-reported Caucasian donors included about 84% of the roughly 390 genotyped donors. Rather than drawing on any new phenotypic data, the later analysis identified candidate immune exposures from TCR beta sequences and the way those sequences occurred across donors. The study at large found these results: When HLA alleles, especially DR and DQ, strongly co-occurred, TCR associations were difficult to assign to individual alleles. A group of highly shared sequence variants was considered likely to be a technical artifact of the sequencing pipeline. The only immune exposure information available for the cohort was CMV serostatus. Correlated functional status among segregating V segments might be attributable to linkage disequilibrium, but an unknown experimental factor could not be ruled out. Because HLA typing was missing for some donors at each locus, association tests included only the typed subset. Compared with the approximately 670-donor mean, donors in an Asian-associated ancestry cluster had fewer N-insertions in productive TCRs, according to a later genetic analysis. Most TCR sequences were observed very rarely across donors, whereas some public TCRs were present in many individuals. A later analysis associated 16,951 TCR beta sequences with specific HLA alleles at a false discovery rate of 0.05. A later analysis found that TCR association rates varied across HLA loci, with DRB1 alleles showing the most associated TCRs and HLA-C alleles the fewest. The classifier was reported to diagnose cytomegalovirus status with high specificity and sensitivity in both the original and validation cohorts. In this cohort, only TCR beta chains were sequenced, and detectable features were limited by the absence of alpha or paired-chain data. The authors suggested that the approach could potentially be extended to other disease states and immunological phenotypes. Because the 87-base-pair reads could not distinguish some IMGT-functional V segments, including TRBV6-2 and TRBV6-3, those segments were excluded. The study gave a list of around 170 TCR beta chains associated with cytomegalovirus. A later analysis reported that several top co-occurrence clusters appeared linked to parvovirus B19, influenza, CMV and Epstein-Barr virus. A later genetic analysis associated a missense DCLRE1C variant with V-gene and J-gene trimming of TCR beta chains, and an independent cohort replicated the association. A further reported finding was that TCR beta sequences accurately predicted the HLA-A and HLA-B alleles for most subjects in the first cohort. Roughly 15 rarely observed V segments, including chromosome 9 orphons, were excluded from the earlier analysis of several hundred of the donors because counts were too low. The presence/absence analyses assumed that sequencing depth was roughly uniform across donors, and that assumption may not be true. Three of the identified cytomegalovirus-associated TCR beta chains were confirmed in vitro to be specific for cytomegalovirus antigens. A later analysis found that HLA-associated TCR beta chains were more clonally expanded and had lower generation probabilities than equally common non-associated chains. In a later analysis, most CMV-associated TCR beta chains were found to appear HLA-restricted, with HLA associations seemingly driven largely by CMV exposure. An earlier analysis of approximately 590 of the donors showed that most TCR beta V segments appeared in productive rearrangements either about 90% or about 30% of the time, which broadly matched IMGT annotations.

The cohort was made up of approximately 670 healthy bone marrow donors. At the time of sampling, all cohort members were nominally healthy, though unrecorded immune exposures were likely present. The donor tested CMV seropositive and was one of the 289 seropositive cohort members. A peripheral blood sample was provided by each donor, and peripheral blood mononuclear cells were used for TCR beta sequencing. Genomic DNA extraction from the blood cell samples was performed with the Qiagen DNeasy Blood Extraction Kit. Points on this clone: The antigen this receptor binds is unknown. Per-nucleotide qualities are absent, and no much larger clonotype sits a single base away.

From its cysteine to its phenylalanine, the CDR3 spans 17 amino acids. The DNA shown is the 51-base CDR3, in frame from base 1. From V the trimming removes 0 bases and from J it removes 4 bases, while the gene matches leave 3 bases of the junction unaccounted for. The germline V gene gives CDR1 as SGHRS and CDR2 as YFSETQ. The library was obtained by the immunoSEQ multiplex PCR assay. A mixture of 60 forward primers for TCR Vbeta segments and 13 reverse primers for TCR Jbeta segments was used in the multiplex PCR. The CDR3 region of rearranged TCR beta genes was amplified from genomic DNA with a multiplex PCR assay. The amplified TCR beta libraries were sequenced on the Illumina HiSeq System as 87-base-pair reads. From the authors' description of their analysis: Across the 700 or so repertoires, a later analysis counted 75 million to 90 million unique TCR beta chains, approximately 10 million of which were shared by at least two donors. Raw reads were error-corrected and collapsed into unique sequences by a nearest-neighbor algorithm in which closely related sequences were merged to remove PCR and sequencing errors. V, D and J gene segments were assigned by aligning CDR3 sequences to IMGT reference sequences. For a sequence to be retained, a match of at least six nucleotides was required to both a V gene segment and a J gene segment. A rearrangement was called productive if the CDR3 had no stop codons and remained in frame with V and J, and every other rearrangement was called non-productive. Following IMGT convention, CDR3 was defined as the stretch from the second conserved V-encoded cysteine up to the conserved J-encoded phenylalanine. The earlier analysis of approximately 500 of the donors excluded sequences that lacked an unambiguous match to a single V gene segment. An earlier analysis of a few hundred of the donors classified V segments as functional when productive rearrangements were above 56.7% and as segregating when the standard deviation between donors was above 5%. To diagnose cytomegalovirus status from the catalog of TCR beta chain sequences, a statistical classification framework was built. In a later analysis, TCR nucleotide sequences were compared against IMGT/GENE-DB human TR gene sequences so that V and J genes could be assigned. Using the TCRdist pipeline, a later analysis assigned CDR3 sequences along with most-parsimonious VDJ recombination scenarios. In a later analysis, each TCR beta chain was defined by its CDR3 amino acid sequence together with its V-gene family, and reads lacking a unique V-gene family were excluded. To address suspected cross-contamination and a sequencing artifact, a later analysis removed several hundred highly shared, low-generation-probability nucleotide sequences. For each public chain, a later analysis derived a clonal expansion index from normalized ranks of inferred template counts within each repertoire. In a later analysis, generation probabilities were computed with a VDJ recombination model fitted to out-of-frame rearrangements, and the resulting probabilities were checked against IGoR. In a later analysis, TCR-TCR, TCR-HLA and TCR-CMV co-occurrence was scored with hypergeometric tests, and a repertoire-size bias correction was applied to TCR pairs. False discovery rates were estimated in a later analysis by permuting HLA or CMV assignments 20 times. In a later analysis, co-occurring TCRs were grouped using DBSCAN, with TCRdist sequence similarity added in when clustering inside HLA-allele-positive subsets. Repertoires with fewer than 30,000 or more than 120,000 public chains were left out of co-occurrence clustering, as were about 5 repertoires with anomalous nucleotide sharing. TCRdb limited this immuneACCESS table to in-frame rearrangements with V and J called. A share of clones is missing; checked studies link under half to unresolved V genes, and the rest is unexplained. V and J calls and clone size are as listed in that table; D and trimming were resolved from the DNA. The sample yields over 55,000 clones; 65% to 75% were counted once. Clones ranked in the top ten supply 7.5% to 9% of the sample.

This TCR was recovered from a man aged 35 to 55 in good health and CMV-seropositive. The sequence joins TRBV5-1 to TRBJ2-3, and 15 junction bases match TRBD2. Sequencing input: PBMCs. The CDR3 region has the sequence CASSLGTSGRAPDTQYF. In nucleotides, the sequence is TGCGCCAGCAGCTTGGGGACTAGCGGGAGGGCCCCAGATACGCAGTATTTT. With all but the CDR3 taken from the reference TRBV5-1 and TRBJ2-3 genes, the full variable domain is: KAGVTQTPRYLIKTRGQQVTLSCSPISGHRSVSWYQQTPGQGLQFLFEYFSETQRNKGNFPGRFSGRQFSNSRSEMNVSTLELGDSALYLCASSLGTSGRAPDTQYFGPGTRLTVL.